This T cell receptor beta chain is from a study of blood T cell repertoires in COVID-19. Background on the study: Acute and convalescent COVID-19 specimens originated in the United States, Italy and Spain. T cells, B-cell-depleted T cells, or PBMCs supplied cDNA or gDNA.

Under the authors' procedure: Amplified reference gene primers provided the basis for estimating nucleated cell counts. Profiled with immunoSEQ multiplex PCR; TCRdb holds only in-frame clones, not every one. V, J and clone size were drawn from that table, and D and trimming were deduced from the DNA. The sample has about 200,000 clones, 84% seen once. V trimming: 6 bases; J trimming: 6 bases; junction bases outside the gene matches: 8. Germline lookup yields CDR1 ENHRY and CDR2 SYGVKD. The CDR3 spans 15 residues. The clonotype originates from a woman in her sixties or seventies with active or convalescent COVID-19. The chain couples TRBV10-3 to TRBJ2-1; 10 bases line up with TRBD2. The sequencing input was peripheral blood. This CDR3 reads CAIRSSGSWGNEQFF. DNA of the CDR3: TGTGCCATCAGGTCTAGCGGGAGCTGGGGCAATGAGCAGTTCTTC.